The 26 T cell receptor beta chains presented below share a single source sample, sequenced in a study of CD8+CD57+ T cells in acquired aplastic anemia. All sequencing subjects had displayed CD8+CD57+ cell expansion on flow cytometry. The template used for profiling TCR beta VDJ and CDR3 was genomic DNA. TCRdb ran MiXCR on the reads and lists one entry per CDR3 protein. The sample holds roughly 500,000 distinct CDR3 sequences, around 33% seen once. Sequencing was done on a sample of sorted CD4+, CD8+, or CD8+CD57+ T cells (not recorded which) from PBMCs. Receptor source: a human donor with aplastic anemia.

A remark on this clonotype: It may be a read error: a sequence one base away is much more abundant. V gene TRBV19 combines with J gene TRBJ2-1, with D tentatively TRBD2 (6 bases). The CDR3 spans 14 residues. Per the germline V gene, CDR1 is LNHDA and CDR2 is SQIVND (reference sequence). CDR3 residues: CACSTVGTANEQFF. The CDR3 nucleotides are TGTGCCTGTAGTACCGTCGGGACTGCGAATGAGCAGTTCTTC.

This chain connects TRBV10-3 to TRBJ1-2; 7 bases are shared with TRBD1. Per the germline V gene, CDR1 is ENHRY and CDR2 is SYGVKD. After removal of 11 bases from V and 0 bases from J, the junction contained 9 bases not matched to a gene. The CDR3 covers 14 residues. The CDR3 protein is CAAAGTAANYGYTF. CDR3 nucleotides: TGTGCCGCCGCAGGGACAGCAGCTAACTATGGCTACACCTTC.

This clonotype was seen at least ten times. The chain uses TRBV7-9 and TRBJ2-7, with D possibly TRBD1 on 5 matching bases. The germline V gene encodes CDR1 SEHNR and CDR2 FQNEAQ (reference sequence). This CDR3 has 15 amino acids. V lost 1 base and J lost 6, with 16 bases in between. The CDR3 DNA sequence: TGTGCCAGCAGCTTAGGGTTAGGACACCCTAGCGAGCAGTACTTC. Translating gives CASSLGLGHPSEQYF.

This clonotype was counted only a few times. This chain connects TRBV5-1 to TRBJ1-2, with D tentatively TRBD1 (5 bases). Germline-derived CDR1 and CDR2 are SGHRS and YFSETQ. This CDR3 is built from 15 residues. Trimming shortened V by 0 bases and J by 2 bases, and 11 bases separated the two germline ends. This CDR3 is CASSLGGRSNYGYTF. Here the CDR3 DNA reads TGCGCCAGCAGCTTGGGGGGCAGGTCAAACTATGGCTACACCTTC.

This clonotype came up once. One junction end does not reproduce the germline sequence, and a read error may be involved. The chain couples TRBV10-3 to TRBJ1-5, with a tentative D call TRBD1 (5 bases). There are 13 residues in the CDR3. CDR1 is ENHRY, CDR2 SYGVKD, per germline. The CDR3 here is CASGDGSNQLQHF. Here the CDR3 DNA reads TGTGCCAGCGGGGACGGTAGCAATCAGCTCCAGCATTTT.

The CDR3 loop is CASSSGGTYQETQYF. The CDR3 DNA reads as TGTGCCAGCAGCTCGGGGGGGACGTACCAAGAGACCCAGTACTTC. The chain carries TRBV7-8 and TRBJ2-5; 8 bases fit TRBD2. The CDR3 totals 15 residues. CDR1 and CDR2 from the germline V gene are SGHVS and FQNEAQ. Trimming removed 4 bases from V and 0 bases from J; junction bases left unmatched: 4. The entire variable domain, with the rest obtained from reference TRBV7-8 and TRBJ2-5, is as follows: GAGVSQSPRYKVAKRGQDVALRCDPISGHVSLFWYQQALGQGPEFLTYFQNEAQLDKSGLPSDRFFAERPEGSVSTLKIQRTQQEDSAVYLCASSSGGTYQETQYFGPGTRLLVL.

The rearrangement links TRBV7-2 to TRBJ1-1; D not certain. Germline V gene lookup returns CDR1 SGHTA and CDR2 FQGNSA. The CDR3 loop spans 12 amino acids. Trimming stripped 2 bases from V and 6 bases from J, with 7 bases between. CDR3 region: CASSLFRAEAFF. CDR3 in DNA: TGTGCCAGCAGCTTATTTAGAGCTGAAGCTTTCTTT.

This clonotype was found many times. The rearrangement links TRBV20-1 to TRBJ1-2; D gene ambiguous. The CDR3 is made up of 14 amino acids. CDR1 is DFQATT and CDR2 is SNEGSKA in the germline V gene (reference sequence). V shed 6 bases and J shed 1 base, with 15 bases lying between them. The CDR3 loop is CSALPDHDNYGYTF. CDR3 coding DNA: TGCAGTGCCCTTCCGGACCACGATAACTATGGCTACACCTTC.

At least ten counts were recorded for this clonotype. J is TRBJ2-7 and V is TRBV20-1, with a tentative D call TRBD2 (6 bases). Trimming shortened V by 0 bases and J by 5 bases, and 11 bases separated the two germline ends. The CDR3 sequence is 13 residues long. From germline, CDR1 is DFQATT and CDR2 SNEGSKA (reference sequence). Written as DNA, the CDR3 is TGCAGTGCTAGAGAGGGGAGGAGGAACGAGCAGTACTTC. This translates into CSAREGRRNEQYF.

This clonotype was seen more than once but under ten times. The chain links TRBV6-1 to TRBJ1-6; D is possibly TRBD1 (5 bases). V lost 3 bases and J lost 5, with 8 bases in between. The CDR3 spans 14 residues. Germline assignment: CDR1 MNHNS and CDR2 SASEGT. CDR3 bases: TGTGCCAGCAGTGATTACAGGAATAATTCACCCCTCCACTTT. Its protein is CASSDYRNNSPLHF.

This clonotype was recorded at least ten times. The chain uses TRBV20-1 and TRBJ1-1; D not resolved. The CDR3 has 12 amino acids. The V end lost 3 bases, the J end lost 5 bases, and 10 bases lay between the germline ends. CDR1 is DFQATT, CDR2 SNEGSKA, per germline (reference sequence). CDR3 nucleotide sequence: TGCAGTGCTAGTTCGACGGGGACTGAAGCTTTCTTT. This sequence encodes CSASSTGTEAFF.

The gene calls are TRBV11-1 and TRBJ2-3; D might be TRBD2 (6 bases). Germline V gene lookup returns CDR1 SGHAT and CDR2 FQDESV (reference sequence). CDR3 length: 17 residues. Trimming removed 1 base at V and 1 base at J, with 15 bases between. The CDR3 coding sequence is TGTGCCAGCAGCTTAGTATCTTCGGGACTCGGCACAGATACGCAGTATTTT. This gives the protein CASSLVSSGLGTDTQYF.

This clonotype has ten or more counts. The chain is built from TRBV10-3 and TRBJ1-1, with TRBD1 matching 9 bases. The CDR3 length is 15 residues. From germline, CDR1 is ENHRY and CDR2 SYGVKD. Unmatched junction bases numbered 3, after V lost 3 bases and J lost 1 base. The CDR3 region has the DNA TGTGCCATCAGTGAAACGGGACAGGGGAACACTGAAGCTTTCTTT. This sequence encodes CAISETGQGNTEAFF.

V is TRBV27 and J is TRBJ2-3; D uncertain. This CDR3 spans 13 amino acids. From germline, CDR1 is MNHEY and CDR2 SMNVEV (reference sequence). Trimming took 3 bases from V and 9 from J, leaving 13 bases between them. The CDR3 spells CASSFFIGDTQYF. CDR3 nucleotides: TGTGCCAGCAGTTTCTTTATCGGAGACACGCAGTATTTT.

The rearrangement joins TRBV14 to TRBJ2-3; D not resolved. From germline, CDR1 is SGHDN and CDR2 FVKESK. CDR3 length: 13 residues. The V end was cut by 5 bases, the J end by 3 bases, with 9 bases between. CDR3 amino acids: CASSFIGTDTQYF. CDR3 nucleotide sequence: TGTGCCAGCAGCTTCATTGGGACAGATACGCAGTATTTT. The full variable domain, in which reference TRBV14 and TRBJ2-3 provide the parts outside the CDR3, is EAGVTQFPSHSVIEKGQTVTLRCDPISGHDNLYWYRRVMGKEIKFLLHFVKESKQDESGMPNNRFLAERTGGTYSTLKVQPAELEDSGVYFCASSFIGTDTQYFGPGTRLTVL.

This clonotype occurred a few times. The chain recombines TRBV7-3 with TRBJ2-1; D may be TRBD2 (6 bases). Germline CDR1 is SGHTA and CDR2 is FQGTGA. V lost 3 bases, J lost 6 bases, and 12 bases lay in between. The CDR3 loop spans 14 amino acids. The CDR3 DNA reads as TGTGCCAGCAGCTTGTACCCTAGCGTCAATGAGCAGTTCTTC. It specifies CASSLYPSVNEQFF.

In its sample, this clonotype was seen a few times. The V gene is TRBV9, the J gene TRBJ2-5; a weak D match, TRBD1 (6 bases). Germline V gives CDR1 SGDLS, CDR2 YYNGEE. The CDR3 totals 16 residues. The V gene lost 2 bases and the J gene lost 0 bases, with 14 bases spanning the gap. The CDR3 protein is CASSVSAGVNQETQYF. The CDR3, as DNA: TGTGCCAGCAGCGTCTCGGCAGGGGTAAACCAAGAGACCCAGTACTTC. The full variable domain, with the rest looked up from reference TRBV9 and TRBJ2-5, is DSGVTQTPKHLITATGQRVTLRCSPRSGDLSVYWYQQSLDQGLQFLIQYYNGEERAKGNILERFSAQQFPDLHSELNLSSLELGDSALYFCASSVSAGVNQETQYFGPGTRLLVL.

This clonotype turned up a few times. The V gene is TRBV12-5, the J gene TRBJ1-1; D unclear. The CDR3 sequence is 15 residues long. Trimming pared 2 bases from V and 0 bases from J, leaving 10 bases between. Looked up from germline, CDR1 is LGHNT and CDR2 is FRNRAP. CDR3 loop: CASGLFPHVNTEAFF. The DNA for the CDR3 is TGTGCTAGTGGTTTGTTTCCCCACGTGAACACTGAAGCTTTCTTT.

Concerning this clonotype itself: The conserved phenylalanine or tryptophan is not found at the CDR3 terminus, so this likely reflects a read error. No DNA is shown, since the ends of the CDR3 on it are uncertain; the CDR3 is the one TCRdb lists. The J gene is TRBJ2-7, the V gene TRBV25-1; the table's D gene call, TRBD2, was not cross checked with the DNA. The CDR3 numbers 9 amino acids, ends counted. CDR1 is MGHDK, CDR2 SYGVNS, per germline. CDR3 loop: CASSAIPDC.

The chain combines TRBV15 with TRBJ1-2; D possibly corresponds to TRBD1 (6 bases). The V and J ends lost 0 bases and 6 bases respectively, with 11 bases between them. The CDR3 runs to 14 residues. CDR1 and CDR2 from the germline V gene are LNHNV and YYDKDF (reference sequence). The CDR3 reads CATSREGGGNGYTF. DNA of the CDR3: TGTGCCACCAGCAGAGAAGGAGGGGGGAATGGCTACACCTTC.

The CDR3 coding sequence is TGCAGCGTTGAAGATGGGGGACGGGGTAATGGCTACACCTTC. Protein product: CSVEDGGRGNGYTF. The genes are TRBV29-1 and TRBJ1-2; weak D call: TRBD1 (5 bases). The V and J ends lost 0 bases and 6 bases respectively, with 14 bases between them. This CDR3 has 14 amino acids. Germline V lookup: CDR1 SQVTM, CDR2 ANQGSEA.

This clonotype was recorded many times. The CDR3 loop reads CSVRGSYNEQFF. DNA of the CDR3: TGCAGCGTTCGCGGCTCCTACAATGAGCAGTTCTTC. The gene calls are TRBV29-1 and TRBJ2-1; D not certain. Trimming shortened V by 5 bases and J by 0 bases, and 5 bases separated the two germline ends. Germline lookup yields CDR1 SQVTM and CDR2 ANQGSEA. The CDR3 covers 12 residues.

In its sample, this clonotype was seen many times. The chain links TRBV15 to TRBJ1-1; 7 bases map to TRBD1. The CDR3 runs 13 residues. V shed 0 bases and J 10 bases; nucleotides not matched to a gene: 5. From germline, CDR1 is LNHNV and CDR2 YYDKDF (reference sequence). The CDR3 here is CATSRDWDSPAFF. In DNA, the CDR3 is TGTGCCACCAGCAGAGATTGGGACAGCCCAGCTTTCTTT.

Written as DNA, the CDR3 is TGTGCCAGCAGTGGGCCGGGACTAGCCAAAAGCACAGATACGCAGTATTTT. This translates into CASSGPGLAKSTDTQYF. The chain joins TRBV2 to TRBJ2-3; 9 positions match TRBD2. This CDR3 is 17 amino acids long. V shed 4 bases, J shed 0 bases, and the junction held 8 bases outside the gene matches. From germline, CDR1 is SNHLY and CDR2 FYNNEI.

The chain employs TRBV2 and TRBJ1-2; D is unclear. Germline loops: CDR1 SNHLY, CDR2 FYNNEI. The CDR3 runs to 12 residues. V lost 7 bases and J 12 bases, leaving 18 bases between the germline ends. The CDR3 nucleotides are TGTGCCAGCACTTACCGAGGTGGCCAGGACACCTTC. It is translated as CASTYRGGQDTF.

The chain is built from TRBV6-5 and TRBJ1-2; 8 bases align to TRBD1. Germline loops: CDR1 MNHEY, CDR2 SVGAGI. V lost 2 bases to trimming and J lost 2 bases; unmatched junction nucleotides: 7. CDR3 length equals 16 residues. The CDR3, as DNA: TGTGCCAGCAGTTACAACCGGGACAGGAGAAACTATGGCTACACCTTC. Protein sequence: CASSYNRDRRNYGYTF.